Listed below are T cell receptor beta chains from one sample, sequenced in a study of beta chain features in type 1 diabetes. Method: immunoSEQ multiplex PCR; TCRdb's copy keeps in-frame clones and lacks some. The data contain fewer than 350,000 clones, about 15% of them singletons. The sequenced sample was naive CD4+ T cells from blood. The origin of the receptors is a man in his late teens or twenties with type 1 diabetes. CDR3s include the opening cysteine and the closing phenylalanine or tryptophan. D genes are given only for firm matches. Clone size is stated in some rows and not others, as once, few, many or a class when expanded.

j_call,clone_size,v_call,d_call,cdr3_length,cdr3_aa,cdr3_nt
TRBJ2-7,few,TRBV5-1,-,11,CASSRNYEQYF,TGCGCCAGCAGCCGTAACTACGAGCAGTACTTC
TRBJ2-1,-,TRBV29-1,TRBD1,13,CSVVQGNRDEQFF,TGCAGCGTTGTACAGGGGAATAGGGATGAGCAGTTCTTC
TRBJ2-7,-,TRBV10-3,-,16,CAIAGSAGLGNDEQYF,TGTGCCATCGCCGGGAGCGCGGGGCTCGGAAACGACGAGCAGTACTTC
TRBJ1-2,-,TRBV6-1,TRBD1,15,CASSSPGTGNYGYTF,TGTGCCAGCAGTTCACCCGGGACAGGGAACTATGGCTACACCTTC
TRBJ1-1,-,TRBV5-1,TRBD1,13,CASSQDRVSEAFF,TGCGCCAGCAGCCAAGACAGGGTCTCTGAAGCTTTCTTT
TRBJ2-1,few,TRBV5-1,TRBD2,15,CASSLGSGGASEQFF,TGCGCCAGCAGCTTGGGGAGCGGGGGGGCCAGTGAGCAGTTCTTC
TRBJ1-5,few,TRBV28,-,16,CASSKQTGQRFRPQHF,TGTGCCAGCAGCAAGCAGACCGGACAGAGGTTCAGGCCCCAGCATTTT
TRBJ2-1,few,TRBV27,-,15,CASSLTSQTDNEQFF,TGTGCCAGCAGTTTGACGTCGCAGACAGACAATGAGCAGTTCTTC
TRBJ2-3,few,TRBV5-4,-,16,CASSFGTSRSTDTQYF,TGTGCCAGCAGCTTTGGAACTAGCAGAAGCACAGATACGCAGTATTTT
TRBJ2-7,few,TRBV15,TRBD1,16,CATSRDRGARGYEQYF,TGTGCCACCAGCAGAGATCGTGGGGCCAGGGGGTACGAGCAGTACTTC
TRBJ1-1,few,TRBV29-1,TRBD1,16,CSALGQGRGMNTEAFF,TGCAGCGCGCTAGGACAGGGTAGGGGCATGAACACTGAAGCTTTCTTT
TRBJ2-7,few,TRBV21-1,-,13,CAERTERTYEQYF,TGTGCCGAAAGGACAGAGCGCACCTACGAGCAGTACTTC
TRBJ2-3,-,TRBV9,TRBD2,16,CASSPLRGGRTDTQYF,TGTGCCAGCAGCCCGTTACGCGGGGGACGCACAGATACGCAGTATTTT
TRBJ2-1,few,TRBV28,-,12,CATLGMGNEQFF,TGTGCCACACTAGGTATGGGGAATGAGCAGTTCTTC
TRBJ1-1,-,TRBV5-6,-,13,CASSFTGGAEAFF,TGTGCCAGCAGCTTTACGGGGGGAGCTGAAGCTTTCTTT
TRBJ1-4,-,TRBV30,-,18,CAWKKTGTIGTTNEKLFF,TGTGCCTGGAAAAAAACGGGGACTATCGGCACAACTAATGAAAAACTGTTTTTT
TRBJ2-1,few,TRBV7-2,TRBD2,16,CASSLYPLAGGSEQFF,TGTGCCAGCAGCTTATACCCCCTAGCGGGGGGGAGTGAGCAGTTCTTC
TRBJ2-3,-,TRBV14,TRBD2,18,CASSSSSLSGRSADTQYF,TGTGCCAGCAGTTCCAGCTCCCTTAGCGGGAGGAGCGCAGATACGCAGTATTTT
TRBJ1-5,-,TRBV7-2,TRBD1,15,CASSARTGTNQPQHF,TGTGCCAGCAGCGCGCGGACAGGTACCAATCAGCCCCAGCATTTT
TRBJ2-1,-,TRBV5-6,-,16,CASSGGLRDRYNEQFF,TGTGCCAGCAGCGGTGGGCTCCGCGACCGCTACAATGAGCAGTTCTTC
TRBJ2-1,-,TRBV5-1,TRBD2,20,CASSERTSGILRGSYNEQFF,TGCGCCAGCAGTGAAAGGACTAGCGGGATTCTTCGGGGCTCCTACAATGAGCAGTTCTTC
TRBJ1-2,-,TRBV16,TRBD1,15,CASSRGQGANYGYTF,TGTGCCAGCAGCCGAGGACAGGGGGCGAACTATGGCTACACCTTC
TRBJ1-2,few,TRBV7-8,TRBD1,16,CASSRGTGVGNYGYTF,TGTGCCAGCAGCCGCGGGACAGGGGTTGGAAACTATGGCTACACCTTC
TRBJ2-2,once,TRBV5-1,-,15,CASSLHSQNTGELFF,TGCGCCAGCAGCTTGCACAGCCAGAACACCGGGGAGCTGTTTTTT
TRBJ2-1,-,TRBV12-5,-,13,CASGSAGYNEQFF,TGTGCTAGTGGTTCGGCAGGCTACAATGAGCAGTTCTTC
TRBJ2-5,-,TRBV30,TRBD2,16,CAWSAGTSGSAETQYF,TGTGCCTGGAGCGCAGGGACTAGCGGGAGTGCAGAGACCCAGTACTTC